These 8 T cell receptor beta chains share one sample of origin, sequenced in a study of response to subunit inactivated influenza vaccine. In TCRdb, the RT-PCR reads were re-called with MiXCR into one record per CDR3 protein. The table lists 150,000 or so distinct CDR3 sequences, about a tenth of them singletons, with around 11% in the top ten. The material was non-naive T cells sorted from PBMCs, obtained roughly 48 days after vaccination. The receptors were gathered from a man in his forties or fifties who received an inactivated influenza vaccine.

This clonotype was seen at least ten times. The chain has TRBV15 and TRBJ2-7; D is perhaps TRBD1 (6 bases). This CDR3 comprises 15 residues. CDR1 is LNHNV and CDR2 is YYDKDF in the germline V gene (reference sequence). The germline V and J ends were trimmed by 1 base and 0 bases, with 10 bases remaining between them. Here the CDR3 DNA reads TGTGCCACCAGCAGAGGTCGGGACATCTCCTACGAGCAGTACTTC. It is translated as CATSRGRDISYEQYF.

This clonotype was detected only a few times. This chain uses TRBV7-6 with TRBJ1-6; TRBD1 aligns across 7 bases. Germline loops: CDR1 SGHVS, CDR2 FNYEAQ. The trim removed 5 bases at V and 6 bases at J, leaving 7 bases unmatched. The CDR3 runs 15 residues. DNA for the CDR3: TGTGCCAGCAGCACAACGGGACAGCCTAATTCACCCCTCCACTTT. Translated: CASSTTGQPNSPLHF.

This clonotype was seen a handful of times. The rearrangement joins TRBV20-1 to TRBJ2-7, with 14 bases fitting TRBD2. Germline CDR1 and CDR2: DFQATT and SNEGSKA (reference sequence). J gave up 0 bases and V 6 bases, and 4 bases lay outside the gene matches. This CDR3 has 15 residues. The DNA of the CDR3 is TGCAGTGCCGGGACTAGCGGGGGATTCTCCTACGAGCAGTACTTC. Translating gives CSAGTSGGFSYEQYF.

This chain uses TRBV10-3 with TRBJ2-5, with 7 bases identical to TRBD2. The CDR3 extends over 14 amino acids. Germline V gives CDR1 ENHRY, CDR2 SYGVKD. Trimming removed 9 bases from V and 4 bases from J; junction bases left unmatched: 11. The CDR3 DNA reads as TGTGCCATTAGAGACGGGGGGACCGGAGAGACCCAGTACTTC. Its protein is CAIRDGGTGETQYF.

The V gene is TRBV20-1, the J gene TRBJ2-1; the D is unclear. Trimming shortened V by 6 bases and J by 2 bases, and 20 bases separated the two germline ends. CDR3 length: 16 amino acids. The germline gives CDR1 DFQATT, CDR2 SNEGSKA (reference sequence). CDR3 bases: TGCAGTGCCCACCTCGGACGTTCGAAGGCCTACAATGAGCAGTTCTTC. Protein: CSAHLGRSKAYNEQFF.

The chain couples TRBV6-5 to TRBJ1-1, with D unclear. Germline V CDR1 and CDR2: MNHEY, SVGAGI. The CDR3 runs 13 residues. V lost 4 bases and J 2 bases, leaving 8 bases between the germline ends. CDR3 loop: CASSSHINTEAFF. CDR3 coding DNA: TGTGCCAGCAGTTCCCATATCAACACTGAAGCTTTCTTT.

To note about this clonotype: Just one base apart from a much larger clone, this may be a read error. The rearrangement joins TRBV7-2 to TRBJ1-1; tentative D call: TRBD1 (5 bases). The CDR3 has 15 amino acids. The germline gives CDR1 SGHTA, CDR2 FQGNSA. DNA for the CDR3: TGTGTCAGCAGCTTGGCAGGGTTTTCGAACACTGAAGCTTTCTTT. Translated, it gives CVSSLAGFSNTEAFF. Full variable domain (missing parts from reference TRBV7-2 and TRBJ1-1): GAGVSQSPSNKVTEKGKDVELRCDPISGHTALYWYRQSLGQGLEFLIYFQGNSAPDKSGLPSDRFSAERTGGSVSTLTIQRTQQEDSAVYLCVSSLAGFSNTEAFFGQGTRLTVV.

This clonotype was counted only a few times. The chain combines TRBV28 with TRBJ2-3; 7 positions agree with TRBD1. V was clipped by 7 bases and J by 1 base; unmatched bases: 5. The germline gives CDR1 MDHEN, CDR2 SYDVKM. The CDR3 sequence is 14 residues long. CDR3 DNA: TGTGCCAGCAATGACAGGGTTGGCACAGATACGCAGTATTTT. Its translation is CASNDRVGTDTQYF.